This entry lists 5 T cell receptor beta chains sequenced from one sample in a study of CD8 T cells in ankylosing spondylitis. General observations from the study: Characteristic, it appeared, of ankylosing spondylitis blood was a TCR beta motif of several highly homologous variants.

These TCRs' antigens remain unknown. MiXCR was run by TCRdb on the 5' RACE reads, yielding one entry per CDR3 protein. The data hold under 950,000 distinct CDR3 sequences, with roughly 20% observed a single time. Material for sequencing was blood, either unsorted or a sorted T cell fraction (not recorded which). The origin of the receptors is a male donor with ankylosing spondylitis.

This clonotype occurred a few times. The gene calls are TRBV7-9 and TRBJ1-6; TRBD1 aligns across 7 bases. J gave up 9 bases and V 6 bases, and 8 bases lay outside the gene matches. The CDR3 has 14 residues. In germline, CDR1 is SEHNR, CDR2 FQNEAQ (reference sequence). CDR3 in amino acids: CASRPTGEGSPLHF. CDR3 in DNA: TGTGCCAGCAGACCTACAGGGGAAGGTTCACCCCTCCACTTT.

DNA for the CDR3: TGTGCCAGCAGCACACCCAGAGAGGGCTCTTTCTACGAGCAGTACTTC. Its protein is CASSTPREGSFYEQYF. The rearrangement uses TRBV7-9 and TRBJ2-7; a weak D match, TRBD2 (5 bases). V was trimmed by 5 bases and J by 3 bases, leaving 20 bases between them. In germline, CDR1 is SEHNR, CDR2 FQNEAQ (reference sequence). This CDR3 is built from 16 residues.

The genes are TRBV27 and TRBJ1-6; no definite D call. The germline CDR1 and CDR2 sequences are MNHEY and SMNVEV (reference sequence). This CDR3 is built from 15 residues. The V end lost 4 bases, the J end lost 1 base, and 8 bases lay between the germline ends. The DNA of the CDR3 is TGTGCCAGCAGTTCCCGGAGGTCCTATAATTCACCCCTCCACTTT. It yields the protein CASSSRRSYNSPLHF.

This sequence joins TRBV27 and TRBJ2-5, with TRBD2 identical over 8 bases. The CDR3 has 17 amino acids. Trimming removed 4 bases from V and 0 bases from J; junction bases left unmatched: 10. Germline CDR1 is MNHEY and CDR2 is SMNVEV (reference sequence). CDR3: CASSYLAGSPYQETQYF. CDR3 coding DNA: TGTGCCAGCAGTTACTTAGCGGGATCCCCGTACCAAGAGACCCAGTACTTC.

This clonotype was observed a few times. This rearrangement joins TRBV20-1 to TRBJ2-1, with 11 bases fitting TRBD2. Germline values: CDR1 DFQATT, CDR2 SNEGSKA (reference sequence). The CDR3 has 18 residues. The J segment lost 4 bases and the V segment lost 5 bases, leaving 16 bases of the junction unmatched. The CDR3 protein is CSALGHPGLAGGYNEQFF. For the CDR3, the DNA is TGCAGTGCTTTAGGCCACCCCGGGCTAGCGGGGGGATACAATGAGCAGTTCTTC.